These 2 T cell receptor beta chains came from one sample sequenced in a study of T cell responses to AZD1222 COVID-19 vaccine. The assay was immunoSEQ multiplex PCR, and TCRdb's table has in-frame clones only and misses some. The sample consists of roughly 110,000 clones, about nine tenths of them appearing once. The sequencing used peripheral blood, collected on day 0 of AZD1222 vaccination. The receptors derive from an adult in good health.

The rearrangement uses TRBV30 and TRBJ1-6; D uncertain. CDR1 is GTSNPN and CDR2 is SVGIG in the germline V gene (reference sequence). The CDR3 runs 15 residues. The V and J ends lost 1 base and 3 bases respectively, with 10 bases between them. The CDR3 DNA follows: TGTGCCTGGAGTGAAGACCGGGTCTATAATTCACCCCTCCACTTT. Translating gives CAWSEDRVYNSPLHF.

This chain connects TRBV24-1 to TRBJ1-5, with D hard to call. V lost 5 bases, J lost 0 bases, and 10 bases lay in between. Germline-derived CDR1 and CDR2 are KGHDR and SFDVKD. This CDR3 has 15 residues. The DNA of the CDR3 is TGTGCCACCAGTGGAGCAGTTAATAGCAATCAGCCCCAGCATTTT. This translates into CATSGAVNSNQPQHF.